This T cell receptor beta chain originates from a study of CD8 T cells in ankylosing spondylitis. Study findings and constraints: Blood from ankylosing spondylitis patients appeared to carry a characteristic roughly 8-variant TCR beta motif. In ankylosing spondylitis patients, matched synovial fluid reportedly showed significant enrichment of disease-linked clones. Both synovial fluid and blood in reactive arthritis had previously been reported to carry some motif variants.

TCRdb independently ran MiXCR on the 5' RACE reads; one entry per CDR3 protein. This sample yields about 39,000 distinct CDR3 sequences, of which about a tenth are seen a single time; about a sixth belongs to the top ten. The CDR3 runs to 15 residues. V was pared by 6 bases and J by 1 base, with 14 bases between. Germline V gives CDR1 MNHEY, CDR2 SMNVEV (reference sequence). This clonotype was counted at least ten times. The antigen is not known. This sequence originates from a male donor with ankylosing spondylitis or in good health (not recorded which). V is TRBV27 and J is TRBJ2-3; D is unresolved. The specimen sequenced was blood, either unsorted or a sorted T cell fraction (not recorded which). The CDR3 here is CASRELQGRTDTQYF. CDR3 nucleotides: TGTGCCAGCAGGGAACTACAAGGACGCACAGATACGCAGTATTTT.